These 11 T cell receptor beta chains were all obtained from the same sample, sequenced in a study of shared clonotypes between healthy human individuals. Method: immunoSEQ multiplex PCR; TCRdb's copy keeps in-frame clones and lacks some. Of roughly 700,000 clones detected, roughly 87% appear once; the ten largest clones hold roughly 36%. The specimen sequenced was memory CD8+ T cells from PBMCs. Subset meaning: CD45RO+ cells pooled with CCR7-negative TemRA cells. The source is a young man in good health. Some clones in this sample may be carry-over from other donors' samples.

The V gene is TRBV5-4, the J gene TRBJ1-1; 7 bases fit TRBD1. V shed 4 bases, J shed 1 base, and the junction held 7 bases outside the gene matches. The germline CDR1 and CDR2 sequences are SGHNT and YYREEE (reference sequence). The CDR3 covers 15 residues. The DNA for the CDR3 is TGTGCCAGCAGCCCGATGGGACAGCGGAACACTGAAGCTTTCTTT. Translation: CASSPMGQRNTEAFF.

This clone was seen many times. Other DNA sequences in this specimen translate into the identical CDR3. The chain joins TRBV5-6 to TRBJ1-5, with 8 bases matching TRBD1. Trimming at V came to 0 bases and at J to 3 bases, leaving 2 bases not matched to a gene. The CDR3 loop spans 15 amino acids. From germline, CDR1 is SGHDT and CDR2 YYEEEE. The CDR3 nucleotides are TGTGCCAGCAGCTTGGGACAGGGGCCCAATCAGCCCCAGCATTTT. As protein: CASSLGQGPNQPQHF.

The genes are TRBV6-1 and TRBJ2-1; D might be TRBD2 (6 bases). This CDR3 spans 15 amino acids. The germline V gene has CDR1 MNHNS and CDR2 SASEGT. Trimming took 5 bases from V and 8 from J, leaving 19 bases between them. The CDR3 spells CASSNGLHLFYEQFF. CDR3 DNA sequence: TGTGCCAGCAGTAACGGACTACACCTCTTTTATGAGCAGTTCTTC.

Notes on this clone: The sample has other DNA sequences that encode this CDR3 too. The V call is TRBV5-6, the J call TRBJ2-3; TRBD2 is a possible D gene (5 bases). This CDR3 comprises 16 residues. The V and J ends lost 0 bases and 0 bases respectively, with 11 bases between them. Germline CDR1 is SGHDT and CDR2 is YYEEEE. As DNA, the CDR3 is TGTGCCAGCAGCTTGGGCGGAGGTTCGAGCACAGATACGCAGTATTTT. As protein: CASSLGGGSSTDTQYF.

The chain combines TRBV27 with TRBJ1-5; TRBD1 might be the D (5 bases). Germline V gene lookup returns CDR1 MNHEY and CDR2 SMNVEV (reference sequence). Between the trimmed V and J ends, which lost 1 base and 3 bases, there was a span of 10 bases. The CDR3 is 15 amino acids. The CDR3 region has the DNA TGTGCCAGCAGTTTATTGGGACCGGTCAATCAGCCCCAGCATTTT. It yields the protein CASSLLGPVNQPQHF.

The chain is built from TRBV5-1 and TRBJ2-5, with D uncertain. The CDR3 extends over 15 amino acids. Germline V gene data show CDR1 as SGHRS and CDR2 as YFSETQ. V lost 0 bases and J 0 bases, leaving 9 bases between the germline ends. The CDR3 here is CASSLEGGHQETQYF. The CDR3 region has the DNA TGCGCCAGCAGCTTGGAAGGTGGCCACCAAGAGACCCAGTACTTC.

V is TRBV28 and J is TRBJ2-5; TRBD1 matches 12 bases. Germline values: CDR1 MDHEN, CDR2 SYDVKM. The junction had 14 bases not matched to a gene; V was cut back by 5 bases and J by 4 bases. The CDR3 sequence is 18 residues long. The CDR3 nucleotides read TGTGCCAGCAGTGTCCCGGGACAGGGGGCCCAGAGGAGAGAGACCCAGTACTTC. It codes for CASSVPGQGAQRRETQYF.

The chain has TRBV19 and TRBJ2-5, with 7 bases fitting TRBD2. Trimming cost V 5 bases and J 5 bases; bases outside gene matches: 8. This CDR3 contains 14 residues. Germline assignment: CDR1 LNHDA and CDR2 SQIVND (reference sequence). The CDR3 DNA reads TGTGCCAGTAGTTCCGCGGGAGCCCAGGAGACCCAGTACTTC. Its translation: CASSSAGAQETQYF.

The CDR3 coding sequence is TGTGCCAGCAGTCGGGGGGACGAGCAGTACTTC. Translation gives CASSRGDEQYF. The J gene is TRBJ2-7, the V gene TRBV9; 7 nucleotides line up with TRBD2. Germline CDR1 SGDLS, CDR2 YYNGEE. The ends lost 5 bases at V and 5 bases at J; junction bases unmatched: 1. The length of the CDR3 is 11 residues.

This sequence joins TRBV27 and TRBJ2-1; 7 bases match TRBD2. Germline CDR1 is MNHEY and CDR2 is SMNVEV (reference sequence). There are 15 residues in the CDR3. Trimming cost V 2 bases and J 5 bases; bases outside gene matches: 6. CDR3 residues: CASSLGLAADNEQFF. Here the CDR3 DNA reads TGTGCCAGCAGTTTAGGGCTAGCGGCGGACAATGAGCAGTTCTTC.

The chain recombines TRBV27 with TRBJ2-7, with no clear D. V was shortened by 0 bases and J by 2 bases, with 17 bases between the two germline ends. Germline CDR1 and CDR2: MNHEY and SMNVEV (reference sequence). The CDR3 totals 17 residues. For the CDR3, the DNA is TGTGCCAGCAGTTTATCGGTCCGGCGGCAGGTCGCCTACGAGCAGTACTTC. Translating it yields CASSLSVRRQVAYEQYF.